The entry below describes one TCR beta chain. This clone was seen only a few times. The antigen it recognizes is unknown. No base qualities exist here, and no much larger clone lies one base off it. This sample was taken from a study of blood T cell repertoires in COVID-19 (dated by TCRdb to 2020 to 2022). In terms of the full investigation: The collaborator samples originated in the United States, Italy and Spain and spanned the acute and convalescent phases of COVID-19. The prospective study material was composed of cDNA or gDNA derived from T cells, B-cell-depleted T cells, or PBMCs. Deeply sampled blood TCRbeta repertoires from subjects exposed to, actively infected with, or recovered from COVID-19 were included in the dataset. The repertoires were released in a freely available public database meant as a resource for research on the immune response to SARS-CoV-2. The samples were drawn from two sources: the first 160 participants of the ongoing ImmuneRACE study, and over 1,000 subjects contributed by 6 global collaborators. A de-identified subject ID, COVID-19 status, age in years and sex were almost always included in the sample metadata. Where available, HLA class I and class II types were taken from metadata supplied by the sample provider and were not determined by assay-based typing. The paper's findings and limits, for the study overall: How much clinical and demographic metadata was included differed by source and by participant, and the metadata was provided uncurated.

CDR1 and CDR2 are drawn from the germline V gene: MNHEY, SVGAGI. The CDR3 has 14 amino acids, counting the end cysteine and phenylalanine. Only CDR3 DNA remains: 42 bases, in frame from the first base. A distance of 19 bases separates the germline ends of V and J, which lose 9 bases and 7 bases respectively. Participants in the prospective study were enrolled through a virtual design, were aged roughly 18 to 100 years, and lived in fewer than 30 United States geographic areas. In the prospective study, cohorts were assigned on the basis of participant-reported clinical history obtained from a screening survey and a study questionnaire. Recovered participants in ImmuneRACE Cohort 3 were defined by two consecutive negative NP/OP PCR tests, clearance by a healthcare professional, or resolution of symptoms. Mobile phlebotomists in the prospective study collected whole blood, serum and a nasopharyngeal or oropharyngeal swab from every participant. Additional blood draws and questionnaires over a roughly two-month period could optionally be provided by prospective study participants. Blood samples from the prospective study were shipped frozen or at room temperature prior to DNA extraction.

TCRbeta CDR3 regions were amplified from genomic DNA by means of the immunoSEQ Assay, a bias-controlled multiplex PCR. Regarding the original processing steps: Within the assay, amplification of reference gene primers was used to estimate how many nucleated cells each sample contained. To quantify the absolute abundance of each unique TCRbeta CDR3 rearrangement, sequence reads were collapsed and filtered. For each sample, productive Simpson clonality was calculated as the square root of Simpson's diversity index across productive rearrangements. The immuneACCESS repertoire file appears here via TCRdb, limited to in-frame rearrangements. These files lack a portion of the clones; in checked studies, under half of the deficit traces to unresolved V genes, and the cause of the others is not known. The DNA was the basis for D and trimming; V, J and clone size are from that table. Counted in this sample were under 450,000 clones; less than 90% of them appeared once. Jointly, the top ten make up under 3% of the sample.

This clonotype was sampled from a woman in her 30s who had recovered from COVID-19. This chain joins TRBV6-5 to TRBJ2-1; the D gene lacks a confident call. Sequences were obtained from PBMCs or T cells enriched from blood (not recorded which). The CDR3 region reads CASREATLRNEQFF. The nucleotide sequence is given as TGTGCCAGTCGAGAGGCCACCCTGCGGAATGAGCAGTTCTTC.